The clone carrying this TCR beta chain was counted only a few times. The CDR3 loop spans 17 amino acids. Germline-derived CDR1 and CDR2 are MNHEY and SMNVEV (reference sequence). Trimming took 7 bases from V and 0 from J; bases not matched to a gene: 6. This specimen comes from a study of CD8+ T cells in alopecia areata. About the study: The tofacitinib course ran for 6 to 18 months and was followed by 6 months off drug.

Treatment meaning: oral pan-JAK inhibitor, 5-10 mg twice daily. Sequencing used cDNA as its template, made by extracting RNA and reverse transcribing it. This table comes from immunoSEQ multiplex PCR, and its TCRdb copy is limited to in-frame clones, with some not included. The repertoire holds 65,000 to 75,000 clones, with about 30% as singletons. This receptor was taken from a human donor with alopecia areata. Source: CD8+ T cells sorted from blood, taken at week 4, from a patient treated with tofacitinib. This sequence joins TRBV27 and TRBJ2-3; TRBD2 agrees at 14 bases. The DNA of the CDR3 is TGTGCCAGCAAGATGACTAGCGGGAGGGCTAGCACAGATACGCAGTATTTT. It specifies CASKMTSGRASTDTQYF.